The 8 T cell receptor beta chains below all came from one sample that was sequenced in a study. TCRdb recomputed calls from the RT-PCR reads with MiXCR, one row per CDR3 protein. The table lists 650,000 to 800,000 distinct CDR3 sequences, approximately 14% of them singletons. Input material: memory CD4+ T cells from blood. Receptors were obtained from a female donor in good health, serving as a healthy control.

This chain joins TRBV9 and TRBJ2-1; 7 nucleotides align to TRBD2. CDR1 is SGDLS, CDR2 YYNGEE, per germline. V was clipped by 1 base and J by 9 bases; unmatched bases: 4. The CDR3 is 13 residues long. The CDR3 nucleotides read TGTGCCAGCAGCGTATTCGGGGAGGGTGAGCAGTTCTTC. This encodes CASSVFGEGEQFF.

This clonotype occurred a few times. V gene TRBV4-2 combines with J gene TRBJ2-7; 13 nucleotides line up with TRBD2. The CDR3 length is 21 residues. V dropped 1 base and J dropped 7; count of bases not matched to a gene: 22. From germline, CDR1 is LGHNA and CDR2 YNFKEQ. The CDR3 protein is CASSQGGPVLAGGPDPFEQYF. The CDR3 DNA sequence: TGTGCCAGCAGCCAAGGGGGCCCTGTACTAGCGGGAGGGCCGGATCCGTTTGAGCAGTACTTC.

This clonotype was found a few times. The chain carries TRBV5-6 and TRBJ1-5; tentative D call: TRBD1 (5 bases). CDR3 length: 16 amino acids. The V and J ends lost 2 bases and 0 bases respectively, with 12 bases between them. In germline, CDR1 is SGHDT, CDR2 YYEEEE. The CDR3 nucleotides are TGTGCCAGCAGCTTCGGAGGGACTACTAGCAATCAGCCCCAGCATTTT. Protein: CASSFGGTTSNQPQHF.

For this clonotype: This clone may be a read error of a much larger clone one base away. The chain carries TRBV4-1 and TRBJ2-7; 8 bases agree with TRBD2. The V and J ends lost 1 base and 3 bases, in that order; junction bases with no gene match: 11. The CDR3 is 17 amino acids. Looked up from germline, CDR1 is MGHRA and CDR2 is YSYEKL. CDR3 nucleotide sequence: TGCGCCAGCAGCCAAGTAGCGACCGGGGGACTAGTCTACGAGCAGTACTTC. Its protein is CASSQVATGGLVYEQYF.

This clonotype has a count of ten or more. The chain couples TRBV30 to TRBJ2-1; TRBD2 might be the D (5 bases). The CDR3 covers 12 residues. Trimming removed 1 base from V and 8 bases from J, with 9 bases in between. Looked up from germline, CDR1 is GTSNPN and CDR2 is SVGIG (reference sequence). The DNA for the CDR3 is TGTGCCTGGAGTGGGGGAGTAGATGAGCAGTTCTTC. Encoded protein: CAWSGGVDEQFF.

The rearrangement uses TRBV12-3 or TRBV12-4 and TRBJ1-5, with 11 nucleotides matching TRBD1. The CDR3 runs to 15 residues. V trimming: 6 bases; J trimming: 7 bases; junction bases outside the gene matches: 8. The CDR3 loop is CASRFRTGGEQPQHF. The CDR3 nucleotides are TGTGCCAGCAGGTTTCGGACAGGGGGCGAGCAGCCCCAGCATTTT.

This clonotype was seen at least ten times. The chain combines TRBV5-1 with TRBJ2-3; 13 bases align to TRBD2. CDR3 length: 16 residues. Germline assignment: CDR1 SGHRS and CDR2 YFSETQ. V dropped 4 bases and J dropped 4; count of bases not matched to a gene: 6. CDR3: CASSPGLAGVSDTQYF. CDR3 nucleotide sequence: TGCGCCAGCAGCCCAGGACTAGCGGGAGTATCAGATACGCAGTATTTT.

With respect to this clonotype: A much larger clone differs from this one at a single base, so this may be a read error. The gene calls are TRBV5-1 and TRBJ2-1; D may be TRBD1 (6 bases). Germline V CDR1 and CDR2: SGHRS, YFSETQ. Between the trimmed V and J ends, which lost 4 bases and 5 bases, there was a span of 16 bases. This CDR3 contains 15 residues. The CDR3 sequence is CASSPIPDRNNEQFF. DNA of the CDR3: TGCGCCAGCAGCCCAATCCCCGACAGGAACAATGAGCAGTTCTTC.